Below, 25 T cell receptor beta chains from the same sample are listed, as sequenced in a study of T cell repertoires in cytomegalovirus infection. TCRdb reanalysed the reads using MiXCR and keeps one entry per CDR3 protein. The data hold under 350,000 distinct CDR3 sequences, with roughly a fifth observed a single time. For these receptors, no antigen is known. This material consisted of cultured PBMCs, taken from culture after CMV antigen stimulation. Receptors were obtained from a human donor in good health (CMV status not recorded). Some clones in this sample may be carry-over from other donors' samples.

This clonotype has just a few counts. V is TRBV6-2 or TRBV6-3 and J is TRBJ2-5, with 7 nucleotides matching TRBD2. The germline gives CDR1 MNHEY, CDR2 SVGEGT. The V gene end was trimmed by 4 bases and the J gene end by 1 base; junction bases not matched to a gene: 6. CDR3 size: 15 residues. This CDR3 reads CASSLGGGSQETQYF. The CDR3 coding sequence is TGTGCCAGCAGTTTGGGGGGGGGATCCCAAGAGACCCAGTACTTC.

The sample holds a few counts of this clonotype. The genes are TRBV7-2 and TRBJ1-4; 7 nucleotides line up with TRBD1. The V segment lost 3 bases and the J segment 5 bases; nucleotides outside the gene matches: 3. Germline CDR1 and CDR2: SGHTA and FQGNSA. The CDR3 spans 14 residues. The CDR3 DNA reads as TGTGCCAGCAGCTTGGGCAGGGGGAATGAAAAACTGTTTTTT. It specifies CASSLGRGNEKLFF. Drawing the rest from reference TRBV7-2 and TRBJ1-4, the complete variable domain is GAGVSQSPSNKVTEKGKDVELRCDPISGHTALYWYRQSLGQGLEFLIYFQGNSAPDKSGLPSDRFSAERTGGSVSTLTIQRTQQEDSAVYLCASSLGRGNEKLFFGSGTQLSVL.

This clonotype was seen more than once but under ten times. The CDR3 DNA is TGTGCCAGCAGCCGCGACAGGGGCATCTACGAGCAGTACTTC. Translated, it gives CASSRDRGIYEQYF. The rearrangement joins TRBV12-3 or TRBV12-4 to TRBJ2-7, with 8 bases aligning to TRBD1. Germline trimming cut 6 bases from V and 3 bases from J; bases unmatched to any gene: 7. The CDR3 covers 14 residues.

This clonotype was seen a few times. The V and J genes are TRBV4-3 and TRBJ2-7; D assignment may be TRBD1 or TRBD2 (5 bases each). Per the germline V gene, CDR1 is LGHNA and CDR2 is YSLEER. V lost 0 bases and J lost 0, with 12 bases in between. CDR3 length: 16 amino acids. CDR3 loop: CASSQERGPSSYEQYF. CDR3 DNA sequence: TGCGCCAGCAGCCAAGAAAGGGGACCTAGCTCCTACGAGCAGTACTTC.

This clonotype was counted a few times. This chain connects TRBV4-1 to TRBJ1-1, with D maybe TRBD1 (5 bases). The V and J ends lost 0 bases and 8 bases respectively, with 13 bases between them. Germline values: CDR1 MGHRA, CDR2 YSYEKL. CDR3 length: 14 residues. The CDR3 sequence is CASSQEKTVGEAFF. The CDR3 DNA sequence: TGCGCCAGCAGCCAAGAGAAGACAGTAGGGGAAGCTTTCTTT.

This clonotype occurred many times. The chain has TRBV7-2 and TRBJ2-3, with D hard to call. Trimming pared 7 bases from V and 10 bases from J, leaving 15 bases between. The CDR3 sequence is 12 residues long. In germline, CDR1 is SGHTA, CDR2 FQGNSA. CDR3 DNA sequence: TGTGCCAGCATGCCCCAACGCCCCCCGCAGTATTTT. This encodes CASMPQRPPQYF. The variable domain in full, completed from reference TRBV7-2 and TRBJ2-3, reads GAGVSQSPSNKVTEKGKDVELRCDPISGHTALYWYRQSLGQGLEFLIYFQGNSAPDKSGLPSDRFSAERTGGSVSTLTIQRTQQEDSAVYLCASMPQRPPQYFGPGTRLTVL.

The chain couples TRBV9 to TRBJ1-3; D is possibly TRBD1 (5 bases). Germline V gene lookup returns CDR1 SGDLS and CDR2 YYNGEE. With 7 bases removed from V and 0 bases from J, the gap between germline ends came to 17 bases. The CDR3 covers 16 residues. CDR3 sequence: CASSFSGTSSGNTIYF. CDR3 DNA: TGTGCCAGCTCTTTTAGTGGGACGAGCTCTGGAAACACCATATATTTT.

This clonotype was seen a handful of times. This sequence joins TRBV7-2 and TRBJ2-1; D gene ambiguous. This CDR3 has 14 amino acids. Germline CDR1 SGHTA, CDR2 FQGNSA. The V and J ends lost 5 bases and 2 bases respectively, with 10 bases between them. CDR3 DNA sequence: TGTGCCAGCAGCCTTATTTTAGCCTACAATGAGCAGTTCTTC. Translating it yields CASSLILAYNEQFF.

This clonotype was recorded a few times. This sequence joins TRBV7-8 and TRBJ2-3; D is unclear. V was shortened by 5 bases and J by 4 bases, with 13 bases between the two germline ends. Germline V gives CDR1 SGHVS, CDR2 FQNEAQ. This CDR3 spans 14 amino acids. This CDR3 reads CASSPPDVADTQYF. In DNA form, the CDR3 reads TGTGCCAGCAGCCCCCCCGACGTAGCAGATACGCAGTATTTT.

This clonotype appeared many times. A read error may account for a junction end that differs from germline. The chain has TRBV4-3 and TRBJ1-1; tentative D call: TRBD1 (6 bases). This CDR3 region has 14 residues. Germline V CDR1 and CDR2: LGHNA, YSLEER. The CDR3 nucleotides read TGTGCCAGCAGCCAAGTAGGGGGGAACACTGAAGCTTTCTTT. This gives the protein CASSQVGGNTEAFF.

This chain uses TRBV27 with TRBJ2-5, with 14 bases lining up with TRBD2. There are 15 residues in the CDR3. Looked up from germline, CDR1 is MNHEY and CDR2 is SMNVEV (reference sequence). J gave up 3 bases and V 5 bases, and 2 bases lay outside the gene matches. CDR3 in DNA: TGTGCCAGCAGTCGGGGACTAGCGGGAGAAGAGACCCAGTACTTC. Residues: CASSRGLAGEETQYF.

The chain links TRBV7-8 to TRBJ1-4, with D uncertain. Germline-derived CDR1 and CDR2 are SGHVS and FQNEAQ. Trimming left V 5 bases short and J 3 bases short, with 16 bases between. CDR3 length equals 16 residues. CDR3 DNA: TGTGCCAGCAGCCCCAGACCAATCGGAGCTAATGAAAAACTGTTTTTT. The encoded protein is CASSPRPIGANEKLFF.

This clonotype was recorded a few times. J is TRBJ2-1 and V is TRBV12-3 or TRBV12-4; TRBD1 is a possible D gene (5 bases). V dropped 3 bases and J dropped 10 bases, with 16 bases sitting between them. The CDR3 consists of 14 residues. This chain's CDR3 is CASSLGLGSFEQFF. The CDR3 DNA follows: TGTGCCAGCAGTTTGGGGCTCGGATCCTTCGAGCAGTTCTTC.

This clonotype has a count of ten or more. CDR3 DNA sequence: TGTGCCAGCAGCTTAGGGGGGGCAGCGGGAGGAAGGACCGGGGAGCTGTTTTTT. This encodes CASSLGGAAGGRTGELFF. The chain is built from TRBV7-2 and TRBJ2-2, with 9 bases aligning to TRBD2. With V trimmed by 1 base and J by 5 bases, 11 bases remained unmatched. The germline CDR1 and CDR2 sequences are SGHTA and FQGNSA. CDR3 length: 18 amino acids.

This clonotype has ten or more counts. This sequence joins TRBV7-3 and TRBJ2-1; D is ambiguous. Trimming stripped 5 bases from V and 1 base from J, with 9 bases between. The CDR3 contains 14 residues. Germline CDR1 reads SGHTA; CDR2 reads FQGTGA. CDR3 in amino acids: CASSPFGSYNEQFF. The CDR3 region has the DNA TGTGCCAGCAGCCCCTTCGGATCCTACAATGAGCAGTTCTTC.

This chain uses TRBV2 with TRBJ1-2, with 8 bases aligning to TRBD1. Germline loops: CDR1 SNHLY, CDR2 FYNNEI. The CDR3 length is 12 residues. Losses at the gene ends were 7 bases for V and 4 bases for J; bases not matched to a gene: 2. DNA of the CDR3: TGTGCCAGCAAGGACAGGGTCTATGGCTACACCTTC. Translating it yields CASKDRVYGYTF.

V gene TRBV6-5 combines with J gene TRBJ2-1; D unclear. This CDR3 region has 13 residues. The germline V gene encodes CDR1 MNHEY and CDR2 SVGAGI. V lost 1 base to trimming and J lost 6 bases, with 7 bases between them. DNA for the CDR3: TGTGCCAGCAGTTACTTATCTCTCAATGAGCAGTTCTTC. Translated: CASSYLSLNEQFF.

The rearrangement links TRBV6-6 to TRBJ2-3; D not resolved. The germline gives CDR1 MNHNY, CDR2 SVGAGI (reference sequence). V dropped 11 bases and J dropped 4 bases, with 10 bases sitting between them. This CDR3 contains 11 residues. CDR3 nucleotides: TGTGCCTCAGGTCCGGCAGATACGCAGTATTTT. Its protein product is CASGPADTQYF.

For this clonotype: Possible read error: a much larger clone is one base away. The chain employs TRBV7-2 and TRBJ2-5; D unresolved. In germline, CDR1 is SGHTA, CDR2 FQGNSA. The CDR3 extends over 13 amino acids. CDR3 loop: CASSWQIQEAQYF. The CDR3 bases are TGTGCCAGCAGCTGGCAGATCCAAGAGGCCCAGTACTTC.

The chain combines TRBV6-2 or TRBV6-3 with TRBJ2-1, with a possible D match to TRBD2 (6 bases). The CDR3 extends over 13 amino acids. The germline V gene has CDR1 MNHEY and CDR2 SVGEGT. Deletions cut 6 bases from V and 3 bases from J, with 9 bases between. The DNA for the CDR3 is TGTGCCAGCAGCCAGACTAGCTACAATGAGCAGTTCTTC. Translated: CASSQTSYNEQFF.

This chain connects TRBV4-3 to TRBJ1-1; D is perhaps TRBD1 (6 bases). This CDR3 region has 13 residues. Deletions cut 5 bases from V and 4 bases from J, with 11 bases between. The germline CDR1 and CDR2 sequences are LGHNA and YSLEER. CDR3 residues: CASSYDRFTEAFF. The CDR3, as DNA: TGCGCCAGCAGCTATGACAGGTTCACTGAAGCTTTCTTT.

This clonotype was observed a handful of times. The chain joins TRBV6-2 or TRBV6-3 to TRBJ2-7; 8 bases are shared with TRBD2. Trimming at V came to 2 bases and at J to 3 bases, leaving 6 bases not matched to a gene. Germline assignment: CDR1 MNHEY and CDR2 SVGEGT. CDR3 length: 15 amino acids. The CDR3 is CASSYPRAGVYEQYF. Written as DNA, the CDR3 is TGTGCCAGCAGTTACCCCCGAGCGGGAGTCTACGAGCAGTACTTC.

This clonotype occurred many times. The chain employs TRBV7-9 and TRBJ2-1; the match to TRBD2 covers 7 bases. V was clipped by 4 bases and J by 0 bases; unmatched bases: 12. CDR1 is SEHNR and CDR2 is FQNEAQ in the germline V gene (reference sequence). The CDR3 sequence is 18 residues long. In DNA form, the CDR3 reads TGTGCCAGCAGCTCAAGCTCGGGACTACAAAGCTCCTACAATGAGCAGTTCTTC. Translation gives CASSSSSGLQSSYNEQFF. Filled out from reference TRBV7-9 and TRBJ2-1, the complete variable domain reads DTGVSQNPRHKITKRGQNVTFRCDPISEHNRLYWYRQTLGQGPEFLTYFQNEAQLEKSRLLSDRFSAERPKGSFSTLEIQRTEQGDSAMYLCASSSSSGLQSSYNEQFFGPGTRLTVL.

The chain couples TRBV7-9 to TRBJ2-1; D perhaps matches TRBD2 (5 bases). This CDR3 has 13 amino acids. Trimming took off 4 bases at V and 9 bases at J, with 13 bases between the two ends. Per germline, CDR1 SEHNR and CDR2 FQNEAQ (reference sequence). DNA for the CDR3: TGTGCCAGCAGCTGGGAAGCGGCTAGTGAGCAGTTCTTC. It codes for CASSWEAASEQFF.

This clonotype was found a few times. The chain recombines TRBV6-2 or TRBV6-3 with TRBJ2-2, with D possibly being TRBD2 (5 bases). The CDR3 has 15 residues. Germline CDR1 reads MNHEY; CDR2 reads SVGEGT. V dropped 4 bases and J dropped 1 base, with 10 bases sitting between them. This CDR3 reads CASSSQTRNTGELFF. CDR3 nucleotide sequence: TGTGCCAGCAGTTCCCAAACTAGGAACACCGGGGAGCTGTTTTTT.